This is a list of T cell receptor beta chains from one sample in a study of technical replicates of blood from a handful of donors. Measured with immunoSEQ multiplex PCR; TCRdb has only the in-frame clones, and not every one. The data hold just under 60,000 clones, with 90% to 95% observed a single time. Sequencing was done on a sample of PBMCs. These receptors came from a human donor in good health. Some clones in this sample may be carry-over from other donors' samples. Both conserved end residues are part of each CDR3. The D gene is left open where the match is weak. A row's size may be missing; if present it is once, few, many or a size class.

NA,TRBJ2-3,NA,TRBV7-2,CASSLARTDTQYF,TGTGCCAGCAGCTTAGCGCGGACAGATACGCAGTATTTT
once,TRBJ2-7,TRBD2,TRBV7-2,CASSLATFASNLAGTSYEQYF,TGTGCCAGCAGCTTAGCAACCTTTGCCTCCAATCTAGCGGGGACCTCCTACGAGCAGTACTTC
NA,TRBJ2-1,TRBD2,TRBV5-1,CASRASGSRDNEQFF,TGCGCCAGCAGGGCTAGCGGGAGTAGGGACAATGAGCAGTTCTTC
NA,TRBJ2-7,TRBD2,TRBV30,CAWARLAGEYEQYF,TGTGCCTGGGCTAGACTAGCGGGAGAGTACGAGCAGTACTTC
NA,TRBJ2-7,TRBD2,TRBV30,CAWSNSNATSGKYEQYF,TGTGCCTGGAGTAATTCGAATGCGACTAGCGGGAAGTACGAGCAGTACTTC
NA,TRBJ2-2,TRBD2,TRBV30,CAWRGGSFGGSRSTGELFF,TGTGCCTGGAGGGGGGGTTCGTTCGGCGGGAGTCGGAGCACCGGGGAGCTGTTTTTT
NA,TRBJ2-2,TRBD1,TRBV7-9,CASSPRLGQGVTGELFF,TGTGCCAGCAGCCCCCGCCTGGGACAGGGGGTTACCGGGGAGCTGTTTTTT
NA,TRBJ2-1,NA,TRBV9,CASSVDDHLAAYNEQFF,TGTGCCAGCAGCGTAGACGATCATCTAGCCGCCTACAATGAGCAGTTCTTC
NA,TRBJ2-1,TRBD1,TRBV5-4,CASSLETGGYNEQFF,TGTGCCAGCAGCTTAGAGACAGGGGGTTACAATGAGCAGTTCTTC
NA,TRBJ1-2,TRBD1,TRBV2,CASSDRGLTNYGYTF,TGTGCCAGCAGCGACAGGGGTCTAACTAACTATGGCTACACCTTC
NA,TRBJ2-5,TRBD2,TRBV5-6,CASSLEGLAGGPRRETQYF,TGTGCCAGCAGCTTGGAAGGACTAGCGGGGGGGCCTCGCCGAGAGACCCAGTACTTC
NA,TRBJ1-4,NA,TRBV6-6,CASSFGQNNEKLFF,TGTGCCAGCAGCTTCGGACAGAATAATGAAAAACTGTTTTTT
NA,TRBJ1-1,NA,TRBV6-5,CASYRTATEAFF,TGTGCTTCATACCGGACAGCAACTGAAGCTTTCTTT
NA,TRBJ1-1,NA,TRBV7-3,CASSFVRHTEAFF,TGTGCCAGCAGCTTCGTGCGTCACACTGAAGCTTTCTTT
NA,TRBJ2-7,NA,TRBV10-3,CATGDSYEQYF,TGTGCCACCGGGGATTCCTACGAGCAGTACTTC
NA,TRBJ2-3,NA,TRBV4-3,CASSQVGGTRTDTQYF,TGCGCCAGCAGCCAAGTAGGCGGGACTCGCACAGATACGCAGTATTTT
NA,TRBJ1-4,NA,TRBV4-1,CASSQGAGGRTNEKLFF,TGCGCCAGCAGCCAAGGGGCCGGGGGGAGAACTAATGAAAAACTGTTTTTT
NA,TRBJ1-1,TRBD1,TRBV6-5,CASSRGDRGLTEAFF,TGTGCCAGCAGTAGGGGCGACAGGGGGCTCACTGAAGCTTTCTTT
NA,TRBJ2-7,NA,TRBV7-8,CASSLGDGAGYEQYF,TGTGCCAGCAGCCTCGGGGATGGAGCCGGCTACGAGCAGTACTTC
NA,TRBJ1-2,NA,TRBV6-1,CASSEWAGSTNGYTF,TGTGCCAGCAGTGAATGGGCAGGGTCTACGAATGGCTACACCTTC
NA,TRBJ1-6,NA,TRBV7-3,CASSLQGGSPLHF,TGTGCCAGCAGCTTACAGGGAGGTTCACCCCTCCACTTT
NA,TRBJ2-3,NA,TRBV19,CASSSDLEPGSTDTQYF,TGTGCCAGTAGTTCAGACCTAGAACCCGGAAGCACAGATACGCAGTATTTT
NA,TRBJ2-1,NA,TRBV27,CASSLGSGSLYNEQFF,TGTGCCAGCAGTTTGGGGTCGGGGAGCCTCTACAATGAGCAGTTCTTC
NA,TRBJ2-7,TRBD2,TRBV2,CASWDPRTSGRSHEQYF,TGTGCCAGCTGGGACCCGAGGACTAGCGGGAGGTCCCACGAGCAGTACTTC
NA,TRBJ2-1,TRBD2,TRBV10-3,CATGGLAILYNEQFF,TGTGCCACCGGGGGACTAGCAATACTGTACAATGAGCAGTTCTTC
NA,TRBJ2-7,NA,TRBV1,CTSSQEKTSGNFYEQYF,TGCACCAGCAGCCAAGAGAAGACTAGCGGGAACTTTTACGAGCAGTACTTC
NA,TRBJ2-3,TRBD2,TRBV7-7,CASSSRGGPEDTQYF,TGTGCCAGCAGCTCGCGGGGGGGCCCCGAAGATACGCAGTATTTT
NA,TRBJ2-7,NA,TRBV7-2,CASWGGAPRLSW,TGTGCCTCCTGGGGCGGGGCGCCCCGCCTTTCTTGG
NA,TRBJ2-7,NA,TRBV6-5,CASSYGQGPTYEQYF,TGTGCCAGCAGTTACGGGCAGGGGCCAACCTACGAGCAGTACTTC
NA,TRBJ1-4,NA,TRBV6-5,CASRTYGTPTEKLFF,TGTGCCAGCAGAACCTACGGGACACCAACTGAAAAACTGTTTTTT
NA,TRBJ2-1,NA,TRBV18,CASCPDLSSYNEQFF,TGTGCCAGCTGTCCGGACTTGAGCTCCTACAATGAGCAGTTCTTC
NA,TRBJ1-3,TRBD1,TRBV7-3,CASRPTQGTGPARSGNTIYF,TGTGCCAGCAGACCCACCCAAGGGACAGGGCCGGCTAGGAGTGGAAACACCATATATTTT
NA,TRBJ2-7,NA,TRBV6-1,CASSGQDSSYEQYF,TGTGCCAGCAGTGGGCAGGACAGCTCCTACGAGCAGTACTTC
NA,TRBJ2-1,NA,TRBV4-2,CASSPSTREFLHEQFF,TGTGCCAGCAGCCCCTCAACACGGGAGTTTTTGCATGAGCAGTTCTTC
NA,TRBJ1-2,TRBD1,TRBV4-3,CASKRQGAGGYTF,TGCGCCAGCAAGAGACAGGGGGCAGGCGGCTACACCTTC
few,TRBJ1-2,NA,TRBV28,CASSVTRGRVGYTF,TGTGCCAGCAGTGTAACCCGAGGCAGGGTTGGCTACACCTTC
NA,TRBJ1-2,TRBD1,TRBV4-2,CASSPSGTGEKGYTF,TGTGCCAGCAGCCCCTCCGGGACAGGGGAAAAGGGCTACACCTTC
NA,TRBJ1-4,NA,TRBV5-1,CASSSTTTNEKLFF,TGCGCCAGCAGCTCCACAACAACTAATGAAAAACTGTTTTTT
NA,TRBJ2-3,NA,TRBV11-2,CASSPLADTQYF,TGTGCCAGCAGTCCCCTAGCGGATACGCAGTATTTT
NA,TRBJ1-6,NA,TRBV11-2,CASSQQEWYSPLHF,TGTGCCAGCAGCCAACAGGAGTGGTATTCACCCCTCCACTTT
many,TRBJ1-2,TRBD1,TRBV7-9,CASSPLRTGGDYGYTF,TGTGCCAGCAGCCCACTCCGGACAGGGGGTGACTATGGCTACACCTTC
NA,TRBJ1-6,NA,TRBV7-9,CASSFEGDSPLHF,TGTGCCAGCAGCTTTGAGGGGGATTCACCCCTCCACTTT
NA,TRBJ2-7,TRBD2,TRBV5-4,CASRTSGGPSRFIYEQYF,TGTGCCAGCAGGACTAGCGGGGGCCCCAGTCGTTTCATCTACGAGCAGTACTTC
NA,TRBJ2-3,NA,TRBV5-4,CATTKPSSTDTQYF,TGTGCCACCACCAAGCCCTCTAGCACAGATACGCAGTATTTT
once,TRBJ2-7,TRBD2,TRBV6-6,CASSSTGTSGYEQYF,TGTGCCAGCAGTAGCACCGGGACTAGCGGCTACGAGCAGTACTTC
NA,TRBJ2-3,TRBD2,TRBV7-2,CASSLLAGGGTDTQYF,TGTGCCAGCAGTCTACTAGCGGGGGGAGGGACAGATACGCAGTATTTT
NA,TRBJ2-1,NA,TRBV25-1,CASSPRGKVWNEQFF,TGTGCCAGCAGTCCAAGAGGGAAAGTATGGAATGAGCAGTTCTTC
NA,TRBJ2-2,TRBD1,TRBV7-9,CASSLYKGQGTSGELFF,TGTGCCAGCAGCTTATATAAGGGACAGGGAACGTCGGGGGAGCTGTTTTTT
NA,TRBJ1-2,TRBD1,TRBV11-1,CASSSSRQGTGYTF,TGTGCCAGCAGCTCCTCTCGACAGGGGACGGGCTACACCTTC
NA,TRBJ1-2,NA,TRBV5-8,CASSLGWGQASNHGYTF,TGTGCCAGCAGCTTGGGGTGGGGGCAAGCTTCGAACCATGGCTACACCTTC
NA,TRBJ1-1,NA,TRBV7-9,CASSLVFGGYTEAFF,TGTGCCAGCAGCTTAGTTTTTGGGGGCTACACTGAAGCTTTCTTT
NA,TRBJ1-1,TRBD1,TRBV4-2,CASSQDYGTGDLSDTEAFF,TGTGCCAGCAGCCAAGATTACGGGACAGGGGATTTATCGGACACTGAAGCTTTCTTT
NA,TRBJ1-1,TRBD1,TRBV19,CASSQGATEAFF,TGTGCCAGTAGTCAGGGGGCCACTGAAGCTTTCTTT
NA,TRBJ2-5,TRBD1,TRBV19,CASSIGTGGRGETQYF,TGTGCCAGTAGTATAGGAACAGGGGGCCGAGGAGAGACCCAGTACTTC
NA,TRBJ2-7,NA,TRBV9,CASSYGPTYEQYF,TGTGCCAGCAGCTACGGTCCCACCTACGAGCAGTACTTC
NA,TRBJ2-6,NA,TRBV28,CASGESGANVLTF,TGTGCCAGCGGGGAGTCTGGGGCCAACGTCCTGACTTTC
NA,TRBJ2-2,TRBD2,TRBV6-6,CASSYSSGSAGELFF,TGTGCCAGCAGTTACTCTAGCGGGAGCGCCGGGGAGCTGTTTTTT
NA,TRBJ1-4,TRBD1,TRBV5-5,CASSFAGQRNEKLFF,TGTGCCAGCAGCTTCGCGGGACAGAGGAATGAAAAACTGTTTTTT
NA,TRBJ2-5,TRBD1,TRBV5-1,CASSTQVRGPETQYF,TGCGCCAGCAGCACGCAGGTCAGGGGGCCCGAGACCCAGTACTTC